This passage covers 20 T cell receptor beta chains from one sample sequenced in a study of human thymus T cells. Thymic tissue was derived from resections collected during corrective heart surgery. Clones were sequenced by immunoSEQ multiplex PCR, and TCRdb holds only the in-frame ones, with some missing. The sample has about 130,000 clones, 90% to 95% seen once; the top ten hold 0.02% to 0.03%. Sequenced input: thymus tissue. These receptors were taken from a boy less than two years old with a congenital heart defect but otherwise immunologically healthy.

The chain uses TRBV4-3 and TRBJ1-2, with a tentative D call TRBD1 (5 bases). CDR1 LGHNA and CDR2 YSLEER come from the germline V gene. The CDR3 loop spans 16 amino acids. The ends were cut back, 0 bases at V and 0 bases at J, with 11 bases in the middle. The CDR3 spells CASSQERAQANYGYTF. The CDR3 bases are TGCGCCAGCAGCCAAGAGCGGGCACAGGCTAACTATGGCTACACCTTC.

This sequence joins TRBV4-2 and TRBJ2-7; 12 bases agree with TRBD2. The CDR3 sequence is 15 residues long. Germline CDR1 is LGHNA and CDR2 is YNFKEQ. V shed 5 bases and J 4 bases; nucleotides not matched to a gene: 6. The CDR3 region has the DNA TGTGCCAGCAGCGCGGAACTAGCGGGGGGATACGAGCAGTACTTC. This sequence encodes CASSAELAGGYEQYF.

This sequence joins TRBV28 and TRBJ2-7; no reliable D call. Trimming took 4 bases from V and 2 from J, leaving 9 bases between them. This CDR3 region has 13 residues. Germline assignment: CDR1 MDHEN and CDR2 SYDVKM. CDR3 nucleotide sequence: TGTGCCAGCAGTTCCTGCGCCCCCTACGAGCAGTACTTC. It yields the protein CASSSCAPYEQYF.

The chain recombines TRBV6-5 with TRBJ2-5, with 11 bases lining up with TRBD2. Germline CDR1 and CDR2: MNHEY and SVGAGI. With 4 bases clipped from V and 3 bases from J, the junction kept 7 bases outside the gene matches. The CDR3 extends over 16 amino acids. The CDR3 is CASSSRLAGNKETQYF. In nucleotides, the CDR3 is TGTGCCAGCAGTTCCCGACTAGCGGGGAACAAAGAGACCCAGTACTTC.

The gene calls are TRBV4-3 and TRBJ2-1; D is perhaps TRBD1 (6 bases). The V and J ends lost 2 bases and 7 bases respectively, with 15 bases between them. From germline, CDR1 is LGHNA and CDR2 YSLEER. This CDR3 has 15 residues. CDR3 sequence: CASSQSAAGANEQFF. The CDR3 DNA sequence: TGCGCCAGCAGCCAATCCGCGGCAGGGGCGAATGAGCAGTTCTTC.

The CDR3 sequence: CASRDRVNYGYTF. CDR3 bases: TGCGCCAGCAGGGACAGAGTAAATTATGGCTACACCTTC. The chain joins TRBV5-1 to TRBJ1-2, with D perhaps TRBD1 (6 bases). Germline assignment: CDR1 SGHRS and CDR2 YFSETQ. V was cut by 5 bases and J by 5 bases, with 13 bases left in between. The CDR3 loop spans 13 amino acids.

This chain connects TRBV11-2 to TRBJ2-7; the match to TRBD1 covers 9 bases. The V and J ends lost 5 bases and 4 bases, in that order; junction bases with no gene match: 9. The CDR3 is 15 amino acids. Germline lookup yields CDR1 SGHAT and CDR2 FQNNGV. Written as DNA, the CDR3 is TGTGCCAGCAGCCGGAGGGACAGGGTGGAATACGAGCAGTACTTC. It is translated as CASSRRDRVEYEQYF.

This chain joins TRBV23-1 and TRBJ1-5; tentatively, D is TRBD1 (6 bases). TRBV23-1 carries the ORF label, with uncertain function. The CDR3 is 15 amino acids. Trimming removed 2 bases from V and 7 bases from J, with 15 bases in between. DNA of the CDR3: TGCGCCAGCAGTCAAAAGTACAGGGTTGGACAGCCCCAGCATTTT. Residues: CASSQKYRVGQPQHF.

The genes are TRBV29-1 and TRBJ1-2; D not resolved. This CDR3 has 9 amino acids. Germline values: CDR1 SQVTM, CDR2 ANQGSEA. V lost 3 bases and J 4 bases, leaving 0 bases between the germline ends. This CDR3 is CSVDYGYTF. The CDR3 DNA is TGCAGCGTTGACTATGGCTACACCTTC.

DNA for the CDR3: TGCGCCAGCAGCCAAGGGCTACAGGAAAAACTGTTTTTT. Protein product: CASSQGLQEKLFF. This rearrangement joins TRBV4-1 to TRBJ1-4, with unresolved D. V was pared by 1 base and J by 8 bases, with 8 bases between. The CDR3 covers 13 residues. CDR1 is MGHRA and CDR2 is YSYEKL in the germline V gene.

J is TRBJ2-1 and V is TRBV19; D is perhaps TRBD2 (7 bases). The CDR3 has 17 amino acids. The V and J ends lost 4 bases and 1 base respectively, with 17 bases between them. Germline V gene data show CDR1 as LNHDA and CDR2 as SQIVND (reference sequence). As DNA, the CDR3 is TGTGCCAGTAGTACAAAGGGGGGGTGGGTATCCTACAATGAGCAGTTCTTC. Translating gives CASSTKGGWVSYNEQFF.

The rearrangement joins TRBV7-3 to TRBJ2-3, with D perhaps matching TRBD2 (6 bases). The V end was cut by 5 bases, the J end by 10 bases, with 13 bases between. The CDR3 loop spans 12 amino acids. The germline V gene has CDR1 SGHTA and CDR2 FQGTGA. CDR3 nucleotides: TGTGCCAGCAGCCCGACTAGGGGTTCGCAGTATTTT. This codes for CASSPTRGSQYF.

The V gene is TRBV6-5, the J gene TRBJ2-7; possibly TRBD1 or TRBD2 for D (5 bases each). Per the germline V gene, CDR1 is MNHEY and CDR2 is SVGAGI. Trimming pared 2 bases from V and 3 bases from J, leaving 14 bases between. The CDR3 runs 15 residues. This chain's CDR3 is CASSYGRENYYEQYF. The CDR3 bases are TGTGCCAGCAGTTACGGCAGGGAGAACTACTACGAGCAGTACTTC.

This chain uses TRBV7-9 with TRBJ2-1; 8 bases are a match to TRBD2. Germline CDR1 SEHNR, CDR2 FQNEAQ (reference sequence). This CDR3 spans 18 amino acids. Trimming removed 1 base from V and 0 bases from J; junction bases left unmatched: 8. The CDR3 reads CASSLVSSGLSSYNEQFF. CDR3 nucleotide sequence: TGTGCCAGCAGCTTAGTGTCTAGCGGGTTGAGCTCCTACAATGAGCAGTTCTTC.

This clone was picked up one time. The gene calls are TRBV5-1 and TRBJ2-3; D might be TRBD2 (5 bases). The V end lost 4 bases, the J end lost 1 base, and 19 bases lay between the germline ends. Germline assignment: CDR1 SGHRS and CDR2 YFSETQ. The CDR3 consists of 17 residues. DNA of the CDR3: TGCGCCAGCAGCGCCCGGGAAGACGGAAACTGCACAGATACGCAGTATTTT. Protein: CASSAREDGNCTDTQYF. Full variable domain (remainder filled in from reference TRBV5-1 and TRBJ2-3): KAGVTQTPRYLIKTRGQQVTLSCSPISGHRSVSWYQQTPGQGLQFLFEYFSETQRNKGNFPGRFSGRQFSNSRSEMNVSTLELGDSALYLCASSAREDGNCTDTQYFGPGTRLTVL.

The sample holds a few counts of this clone. The CDR3 here is CAISDIRRNQPQHF. The DNA of the CDR3 is TGTGCCATCAGTGATATTCGGAGGAATCAGCCCCAGCATTTT. The chain has TRBV10-3 and TRBJ1-5; D is unresolved. The germline V and J ends were trimmed by 3 bases and 4 bases, with 10 bases remaining between them. CDR1 is ENHRY and CDR2 is SYGVKD in the germline V gene. The CDR3 length is 14 residues.

The chain links TRBV6-6 to TRBJ1-1; no firm D call. Germline loops: CDR1 MNHNY, CDR2 SVGAGI (reference sequence). V was shortened by 4 bases and J by 1 base, with 13 bases between the two germline ends. This CDR3 contains 15 residues. The CDR3 sequence: CASSSGDPENTEAFF. CDR3 nucleotide sequence: TGTGCCAGCAGTTCCGGCGACCCAGAGAACACTGAAGCTTTCTTT.

This clone was seen a single time. The rearrangement links TRBV9 to TRBJ1-2, with a tentative D call TRBD1 (5 bases). The CDR3 has 14 amino acids. Germline-derived CDR1 and CDR2 are SGDLS and YYNGEE. V lost 4 bases and J 6 bases, leaving 16 bases between the germline ends. The CDR3: CASSYRGVKDGYTF. The CDR3 region has the DNA TGTGCCAGCAGCTACCGGGGGGTAAAAGATGGCTACACCTTC.

The V call is TRBV9, the J call TRBJ1-2; D not resolved. The length of the CDR3 is 13 residues. The germline V gene has CDR1 SGDLS and CDR2 YYNGEE. Trimming cost V 0 bases and J 3 bases, with 6 bases left between them. CDR3 nucleotide sequence: TGTGCCAGCAGCGTAGCGGGGTACTATGGCTACACCTTC. Translating it yields CASSVAGYYGYTF.

The chain couples TRBV5-4 to TRBJ2-3; TRBD2 might be the D (6 bases). Germline assignment: CDR1 SGHNT and CDR2 YYREEE (reference sequence). CDR3 size: 15 residues. V was pared by 2 bases and J by 2 bases, with 12 bases between. CDR3 residues: CASSFGGDYTDTQYF. The DNA for the CDR3 is TGTGCCAGCAGCTTCGGCGGGGATTACACAGATACGCAGTATTTT.